What follows is one T cell receptor beta chain and its context. Its antigen is not identified. This sample stems from a study of OX40 agonist ivuxolimab in advanced cancers. Generated by immunoSEQ multiplex PCR, the TCRdb table keeps only in-frame clones and is missing some. This table holds 15,000 to 20,000 clones, nearly 85% found once. V was shortened by 4 bases and J by 0 bases, with 12 bases between the two germline ends. The germline V gene has CDR1 MNHNY and CDR2 SVGAGI (reference sequence). The CDR3 sequence is 15 residues long. Study results and limitations: People who partly responded at 0.1-3.0 mg/kg had some of the least clonal expansion seen.

The chain couples TRBV6-6 to TRBJ1-2; D gene uncertain. The sequencing here drew on CD4+ or CD8+ T cells sorted from blood, taken in a trial of the OX40 agonist ivuxolimab. This TCR was recovered from an adult with an advanced solid tumor such as melanoma, head and neck, liver or kidney cancer. The DNA of the CDR3 is TGTGCCAGCAGTTCCTGGGAAGCTTCTAACTATGGCTACACCTTC. Translation: CASSSWEASNYGYTF.